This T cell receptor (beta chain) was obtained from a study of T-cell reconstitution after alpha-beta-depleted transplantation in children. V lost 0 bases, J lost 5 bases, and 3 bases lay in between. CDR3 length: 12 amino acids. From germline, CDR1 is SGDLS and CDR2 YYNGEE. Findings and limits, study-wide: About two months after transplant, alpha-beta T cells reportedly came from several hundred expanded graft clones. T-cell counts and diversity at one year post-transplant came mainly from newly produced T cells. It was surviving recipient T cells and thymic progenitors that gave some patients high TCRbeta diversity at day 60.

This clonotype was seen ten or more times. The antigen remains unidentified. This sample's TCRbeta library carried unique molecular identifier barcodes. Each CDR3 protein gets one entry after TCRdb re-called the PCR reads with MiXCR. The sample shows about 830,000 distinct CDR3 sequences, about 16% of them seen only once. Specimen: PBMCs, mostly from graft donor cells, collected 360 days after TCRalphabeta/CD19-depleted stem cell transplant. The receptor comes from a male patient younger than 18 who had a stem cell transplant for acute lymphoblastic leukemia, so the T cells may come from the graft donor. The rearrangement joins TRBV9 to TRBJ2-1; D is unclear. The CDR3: CASSVGDNEQFF. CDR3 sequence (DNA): TGTGCCAGCAGCGTAGGAGACAATGAGCAGTTCTTC.